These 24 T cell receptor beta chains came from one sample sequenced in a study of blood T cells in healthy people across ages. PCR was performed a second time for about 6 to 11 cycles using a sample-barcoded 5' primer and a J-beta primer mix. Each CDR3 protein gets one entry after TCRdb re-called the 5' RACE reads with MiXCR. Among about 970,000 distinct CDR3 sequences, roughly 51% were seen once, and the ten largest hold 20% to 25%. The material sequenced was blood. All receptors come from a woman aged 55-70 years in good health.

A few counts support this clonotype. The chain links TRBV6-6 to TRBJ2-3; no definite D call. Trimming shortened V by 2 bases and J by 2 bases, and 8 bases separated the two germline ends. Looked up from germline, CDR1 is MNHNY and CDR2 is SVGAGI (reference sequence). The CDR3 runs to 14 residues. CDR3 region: CASSYPDHTDTQYF. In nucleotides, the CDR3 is TGTGCCAGCAGTTACCCCGACCACACAGATACGCAGTATTTT.

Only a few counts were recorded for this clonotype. CDR3 sequence: CASSEGAGLTDTQYF. The CDR3 DNA follows: TGTGCCAGCAGTGAAGGGGCGGGATTGACAGATACGCAGTATTTT. The rearrangement joins TRBV2 to TRBJ2-3, with D perhaps TRBD2 (6 bases). V lost 1 base and J lost 3, with 11 bases in between. Germline CDR1 is SNHLY and CDR2 is FYNNEI. This CDR3 has 15 amino acids. Full variable domain (outside the CDR3, taken from reference TRBV2 and TRBJ2-3): EPEVTQTPSHQVTQMGQEVILRCVPISNHLYFYWYRQILGQKVEFLVSFYNNEISEKSEIFDDQFSVERPDGSNFTLKIRSTKLEDSAMYFCASSEGAGLTDTQYFGPGTRLTVL.

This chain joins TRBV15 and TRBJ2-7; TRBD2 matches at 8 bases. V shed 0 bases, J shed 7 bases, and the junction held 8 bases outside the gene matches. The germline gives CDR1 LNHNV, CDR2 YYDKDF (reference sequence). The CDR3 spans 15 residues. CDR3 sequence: CATSRDVGRASEQYF. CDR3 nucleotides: TGTGCCACCAGCAGAGATGTCGGGAGGGCCTCGGAGCAGTACTTC.

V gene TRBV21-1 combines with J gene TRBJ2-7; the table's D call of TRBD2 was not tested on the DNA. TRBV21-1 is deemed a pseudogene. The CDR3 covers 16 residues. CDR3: CASSKAQGLPGCEQYF. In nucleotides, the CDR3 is TGTGCCAGCAGCAAAGCGCAAGGACTACCAGGTTGCGAGCAGTACTTC.

CDR3 protein: CASSSVRGVYEQYF. CDR3 DNA sequence: TGTGCCAGCAGTTCGGTTAGGGGAGTCTACGAGCAGTACTTC. The rearrangement links TRBV28 to TRBJ2-7; either TRBD1 or TRBD2 may supply D (5 bases each). This CDR3 has 14 residues. Germline CDR1 MDHEN, CDR2 SYDVKM. Between the trimmed V and J ends, which lost 4 bases and 3 bases, there was a span of 13 bases.

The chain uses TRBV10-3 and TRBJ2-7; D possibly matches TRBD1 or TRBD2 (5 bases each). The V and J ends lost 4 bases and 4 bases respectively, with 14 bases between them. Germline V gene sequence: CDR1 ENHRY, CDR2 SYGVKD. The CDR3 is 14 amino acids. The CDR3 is CAISGGRDLYEQYF. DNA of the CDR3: TGTGCCATCAGTGGCGGCAGGGACCTATACGAGCAGTACTTC.

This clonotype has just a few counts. CDR3 protein: CASSQDFLGAPYEQYF. CDR3 coding DNA: TGCGCCAGCAGCCAAGATTTTTTAGGGGCCCCGTACGAGCAGTACTTC. J is TRBJ2-7 and V is TRBV4-1; possible D gene TRBD1, 5 bases. The V end was cut by 0 bases, the J end by 4 bases, with 16 bases between. This CDR3 has 16 amino acids. Germline assignment: CDR1 MGHRA and CDR2 YSYEKL.

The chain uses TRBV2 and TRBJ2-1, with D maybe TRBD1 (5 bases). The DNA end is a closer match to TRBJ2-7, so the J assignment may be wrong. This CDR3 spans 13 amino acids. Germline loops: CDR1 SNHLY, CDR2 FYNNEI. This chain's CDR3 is CASKTQGYNEQYF. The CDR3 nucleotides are TGTGCCAGCAAGACCCAGGGATACAATGAGCAGTACTTC.

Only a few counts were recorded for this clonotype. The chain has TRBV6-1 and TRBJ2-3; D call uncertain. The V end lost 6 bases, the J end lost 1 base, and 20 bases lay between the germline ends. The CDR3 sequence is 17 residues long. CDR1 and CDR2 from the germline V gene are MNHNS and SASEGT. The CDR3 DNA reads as TGTGCCAGCAGCCTAGGCTTGAAGGTAATCGGCACAGATACGCAGTATTTT. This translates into CASSLGLKVIGTDTQYF.

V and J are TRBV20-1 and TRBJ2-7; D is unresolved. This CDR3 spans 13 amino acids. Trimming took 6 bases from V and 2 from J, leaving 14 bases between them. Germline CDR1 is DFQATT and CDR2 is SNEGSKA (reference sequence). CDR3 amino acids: CSAPLVLTYEQYF. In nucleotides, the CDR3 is TGCAGTGCGCCGCTGGTCCTTACCTACGAGCAGTACTTC.

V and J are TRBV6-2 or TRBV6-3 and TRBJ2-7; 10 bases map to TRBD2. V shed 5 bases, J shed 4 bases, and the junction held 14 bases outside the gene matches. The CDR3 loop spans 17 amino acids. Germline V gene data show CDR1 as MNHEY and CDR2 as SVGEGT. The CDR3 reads CASSRWTIAGGSYEQYF. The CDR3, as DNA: TGTGCCAGCAGTCGATGGACTATAGCGGGAGGATCTTACGAGCAGTACTTC.

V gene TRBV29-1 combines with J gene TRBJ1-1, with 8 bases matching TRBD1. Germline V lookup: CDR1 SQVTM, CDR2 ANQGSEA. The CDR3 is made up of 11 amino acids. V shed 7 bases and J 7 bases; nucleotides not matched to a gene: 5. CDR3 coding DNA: TGCAGCGCCCAGGGGGCCGGTGAAGCTTTCTTT. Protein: CSAQGAGEAFF. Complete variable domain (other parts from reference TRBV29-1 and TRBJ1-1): SAVISQKPSRDICQRGTSLTIQCQVDSQVTMMFWYRQQPGQSLTLIATANQGSEATYESGFVIDKFPISRPNLTFSTLTVSNMSPEDSSIYLCSAQGAGEAFFGQGTRLTVV.

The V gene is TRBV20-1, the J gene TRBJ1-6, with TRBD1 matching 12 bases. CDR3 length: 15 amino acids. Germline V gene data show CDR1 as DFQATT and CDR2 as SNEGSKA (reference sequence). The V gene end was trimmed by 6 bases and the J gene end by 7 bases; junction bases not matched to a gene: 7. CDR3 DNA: TGCAGTGCCCCGGGACAGGGGGCGAGGAATTCACCCCTCCACTTT. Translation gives CSAPGQGARNSPLHF.

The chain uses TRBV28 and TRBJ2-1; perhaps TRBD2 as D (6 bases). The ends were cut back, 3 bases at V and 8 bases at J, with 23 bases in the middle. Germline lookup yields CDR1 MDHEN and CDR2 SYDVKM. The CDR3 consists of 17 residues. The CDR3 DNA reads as TGTGCCAGCAGTTTTCGCTCTTTCGTTTCCGGAGGGGATGAGCAGTTCTTC. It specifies CASSFRSFVSGGDEQFF.

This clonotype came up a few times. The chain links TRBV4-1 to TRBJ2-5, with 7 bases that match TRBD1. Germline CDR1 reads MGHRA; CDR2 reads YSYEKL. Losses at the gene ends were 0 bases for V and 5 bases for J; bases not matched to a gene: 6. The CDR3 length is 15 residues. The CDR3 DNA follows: TGCGCCAGCAGCCAAGACCAGGGGGTCTGGGAGACCCAGTACTTC. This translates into CASSQDQGVWETQYF.

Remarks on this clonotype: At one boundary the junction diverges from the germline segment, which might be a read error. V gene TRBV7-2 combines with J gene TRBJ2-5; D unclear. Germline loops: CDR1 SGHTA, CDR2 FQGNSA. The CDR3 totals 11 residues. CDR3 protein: CVSSPKETQYF. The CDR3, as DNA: TGTGTCAGCAGCCCTAAAGAGACCCAGTACTTC.

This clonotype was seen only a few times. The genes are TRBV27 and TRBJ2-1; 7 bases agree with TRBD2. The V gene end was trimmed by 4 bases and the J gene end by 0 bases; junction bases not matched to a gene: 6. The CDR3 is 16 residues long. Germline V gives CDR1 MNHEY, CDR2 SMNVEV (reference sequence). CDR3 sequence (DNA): TGTGCCAGCAGTTCAGGTCCGGGAGGCTCCTACAATGAGCAGTTCTTC. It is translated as CASSSGPGGSYNEQFF.

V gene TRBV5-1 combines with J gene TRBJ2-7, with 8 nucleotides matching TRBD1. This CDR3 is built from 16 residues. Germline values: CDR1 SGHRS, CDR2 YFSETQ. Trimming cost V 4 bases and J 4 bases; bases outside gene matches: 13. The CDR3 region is CASSPGQGVVRYEQYF. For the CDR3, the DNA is TGCGCCAGCAGCCCAGGACAGGGCGTCGTAAGATACGAGCAGTACTTC.

DNA of the CDR3: TGCGCCAGCAGGGGAGAAACGGAATACGAGCAGTACTTC. Amino acid sequence: CASRGETEYEQYF. The gene calls are TRBV5-1 and TRBJ2-4, with D perhaps matching TRBD2 (5 bases). The J call may be in error: the DNA end matches TRBJ2-7 better. The germline V gene encodes CDR1 SGHRS and CDR2 YFSETQ. The CDR3 is 13 amino acids.

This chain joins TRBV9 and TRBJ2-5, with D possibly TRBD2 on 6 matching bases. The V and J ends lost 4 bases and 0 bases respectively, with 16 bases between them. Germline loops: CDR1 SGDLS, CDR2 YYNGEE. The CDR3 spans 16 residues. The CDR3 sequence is CASSPGLALNQETQYF. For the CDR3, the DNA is TGTGCCAGCAGCCCTGGGCTAGCGCTGAACCAAGAGACCCAGTACTTC. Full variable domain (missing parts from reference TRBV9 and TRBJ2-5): DSGVTQTPKHLITATGQRVTLRCSPRSGDLSVYWYQQSLDQGLQFLIQYYNGEERAKGNILERFSAQQFPDLHSELNLSSLELGDSALYFCASSPGLALNQETQYFGPGTRLLVL.

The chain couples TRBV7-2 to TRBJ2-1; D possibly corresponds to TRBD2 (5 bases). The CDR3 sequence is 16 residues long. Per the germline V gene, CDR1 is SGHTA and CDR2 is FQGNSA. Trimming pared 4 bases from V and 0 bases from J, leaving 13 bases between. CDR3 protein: CASSSQRSSSYNEQFF. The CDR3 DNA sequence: TGTGCCAGCAGCTCCCAGCGGTCGAGCTCCTACAATGAGCAGTTCTTC.

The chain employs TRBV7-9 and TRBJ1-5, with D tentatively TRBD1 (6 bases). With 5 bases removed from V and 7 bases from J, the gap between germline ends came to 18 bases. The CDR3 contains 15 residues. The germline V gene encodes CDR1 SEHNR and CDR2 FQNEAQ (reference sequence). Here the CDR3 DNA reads TGTGCCAGCAGCACAATCGGACAGAACAAACAGCCCCAGCATTTT. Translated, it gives CASSTIGQNKQPQHF. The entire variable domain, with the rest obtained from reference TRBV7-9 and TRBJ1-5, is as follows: DTGVSQNPRHKITKRGQNVTFRCDPISEHNRLYWYRQTLGQGPEFLTYFQNEAQLEKSRLLSDRFSAERPKGSFSTLEIQRTEQGDSAMYLCASSTIGQNKQPQHFGDGTRLSIL.

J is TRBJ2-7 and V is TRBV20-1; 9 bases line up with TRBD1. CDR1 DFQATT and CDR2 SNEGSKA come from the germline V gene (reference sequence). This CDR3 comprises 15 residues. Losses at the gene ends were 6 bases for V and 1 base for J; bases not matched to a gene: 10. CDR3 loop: CSAKKTGGLSYEQYF. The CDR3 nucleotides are TGCAGTGCCAAGAAGACAGGGGGATTGTCCTACGAGCAGTACTTC.

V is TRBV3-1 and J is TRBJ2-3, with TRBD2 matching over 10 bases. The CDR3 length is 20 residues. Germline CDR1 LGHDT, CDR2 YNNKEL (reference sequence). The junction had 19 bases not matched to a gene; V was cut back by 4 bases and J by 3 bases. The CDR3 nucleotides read TGTGCCAGCAGCCCGGAGGGGGGGACTAGCGCCTCCCGTTGGACAGATACGCAGTATTTT. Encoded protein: CASSPEGGTSASRWTDTQYF.